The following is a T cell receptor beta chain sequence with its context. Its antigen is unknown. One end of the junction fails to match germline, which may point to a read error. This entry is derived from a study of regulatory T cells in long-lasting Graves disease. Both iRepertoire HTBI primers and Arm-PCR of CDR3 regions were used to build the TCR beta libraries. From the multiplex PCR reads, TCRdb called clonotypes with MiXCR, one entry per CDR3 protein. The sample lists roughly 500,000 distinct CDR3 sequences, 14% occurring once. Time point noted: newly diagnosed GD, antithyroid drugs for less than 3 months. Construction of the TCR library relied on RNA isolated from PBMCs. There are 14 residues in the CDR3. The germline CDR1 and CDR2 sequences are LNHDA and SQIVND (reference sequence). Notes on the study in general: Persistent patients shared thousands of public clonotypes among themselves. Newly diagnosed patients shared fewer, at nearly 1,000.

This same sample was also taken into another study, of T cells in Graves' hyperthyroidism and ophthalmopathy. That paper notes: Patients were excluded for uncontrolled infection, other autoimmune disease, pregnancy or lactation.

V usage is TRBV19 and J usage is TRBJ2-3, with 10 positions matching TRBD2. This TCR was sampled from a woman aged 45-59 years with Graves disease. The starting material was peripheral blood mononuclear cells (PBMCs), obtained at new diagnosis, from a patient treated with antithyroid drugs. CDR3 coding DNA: TGTGCCAGTGGTATGGGGATAGCGGGAGGTACGCAGTATTTT. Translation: CASGMGIAGGTQYF.